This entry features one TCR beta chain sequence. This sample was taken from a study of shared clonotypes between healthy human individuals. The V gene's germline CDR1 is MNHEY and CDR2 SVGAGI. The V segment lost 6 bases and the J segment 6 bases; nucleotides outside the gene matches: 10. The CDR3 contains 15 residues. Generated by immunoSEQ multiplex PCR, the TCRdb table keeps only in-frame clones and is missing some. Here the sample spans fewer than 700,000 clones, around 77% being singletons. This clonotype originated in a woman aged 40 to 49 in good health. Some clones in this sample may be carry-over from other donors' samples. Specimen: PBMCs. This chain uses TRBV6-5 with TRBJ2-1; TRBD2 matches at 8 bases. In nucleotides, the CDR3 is TGTGCCAGCAGCCAAGCGGGAGTGGGCGGCAATGAGCAGTTCTTC. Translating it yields CASSQAGVGGNEQFF.